A selection of T cell receptor beta chains follows, all from one sample in a study of low-dose radiotherapy and immunotherapy resistance in tumors. TCRdb processed the reads anew with MiXCR; each CDR3 protein has one entry. Of 55,000 to 65,000 distinct CDR3 sequences in the sample, approximately 25% were seen once. The material sequenced was PBMCs, taken before treatment. These receptors were taken from a male donor with rectosigmoid adenocarcinoma. Both conserved end residues are part of each CDR3. D genes are given only for firm matches. The size of a clone is reported for some rows only, either as once, few or many, or as a class for expanded clones.

D gene: TRBD1
J gene: TRBJ1-2
V gene: TRBV20-1
clone size: many
CDR3 protein: CSARDLRTGFIWGYTF
CDR3 DNA: TGCAGTGCTAGAGACCTCAGGACAGGATTTATATGGGGCTACACCTTC

D gene: -
J gene: TRBJ1-1
V gene: TRBV28
clone size: -
CDR3 protein: CASSSAGDAFGAYF
CDR3 DNA: TGTGCCAGCAGTAGTGCGGGGGACGCCTTTGGAGCTTACTTT

D gene: -
J gene: TRBJ1-5
V gene: TRBV29-1
clone size: many
CDR3 protein: CSVGGYSNQPQHF
CDR3 DNA: TGCAGCGTTGGAGGGTATAGCAATCAGCCCCAGCATTTT

D gene: -
J gene: TRBJ2-5
V gene: TRBV4-1
clone size: once
CDR3 protein: CASSQAATYQETQYF
CDR3 DNA: TGTGCCAGCAGCCAAGCGGCGACTTACCAAGAGACCCAGTACTTC

D gene: -
J gene: TRBJ1-2
V gene: TRBV30
clone size: many
CDR3 protein: CAWRWSSNYGYTF
CDR3 DNA: TGTGCCTGGAGATGGAGTTCTAACTATGGCTACACCTTC

D gene: -
J gene: TRBJ2-1
V gene: TRBV28
clone size: many
CDR3 protein: CASSLVMNEQFF
CDR3 DNA: TGTGCCAGCAGTTTAGTCATGAATGAGCAGTTCTTC

D gene: TRBD1
J gene: TRBJ2-7
V gene: TRBV4-1
clone size: once
CDR3 protein: CASSQDTQGGTDYEQYF
CDR3 DNA: TGCGCCAGCAGCCAAGATACTCAGGGTGGGACAGACTACGAGCAGTACTTC

D gene: -
J gene: TRBJ2-6
V gene: TRBV6-2/TRBV6-3
clone size: many
CDR3 protein: CASSETTLSGANVLTF
CDR3 DNA: TGTGCCAGCAGTGAAACGACACTTTCTGGGGCCAACGTCCTGACTTTC

D gene: -
J gene: TRBJ2-1
V gene: TRBV10-2
clone size: many
CDR3 protein: CASNLGTAIGEQFF
CDR3 DNA: TGCGCCAGCAACCTAGGGACTGCTATCGGGGAGCAGTTCTTC

D gene: -
J gene: TRBJ1-1
V gene: TRBV5-1
clone size: many
CDR3 protein: CASSLEAGNTEAFF
CDR3 DNA: TGCGCCAGCAGCTTGGAGGCGGGGAACACTGAAGCTTTCTTT

D gene: -
J gene: TRBJ2-6
V gene: TRBV4-3
clone size: -
CDR3 protein: CASSQGRRSSGANVLTF
CDR3 DNA: TGCGCCAGCAGCCAGGGCAGACGAAGCTCTGGGGCCAACGTCCTGACTTTC

D gene: -
J gene: TRBJ2-7
V gene: TRBV9
clone size: many
CDR3 protein: CASSPLFGSSYEQYF
CDR3 DNA: TGTGCCAGCAGCCCCCTATTTGGCAGCTCCTACGAGCAGTACTTC

D gene: TRBD1
J gene: TRBJ2-5
V gene: TRBV4-3
clone size: many
CDR3 protein: CASSPDRGREETQYF
CDR3 DNA: TGCGCCAGCAGCCCGGACAGGGGCCGGGAAGAGACCCAGTACTTC

D gene: TRBD1
J gene: TRBJ1-4
V gene: TRBV28
clone size: -
CDR3 protein: CASTSQGANEKLFF
CDR3 DNA: TGTGCCAGCACCTCACAGGGGGCTAATGAAAAACTGTTTTTT

D gene: TRBD1
J gene: TRBJ2-1
V gene: TRBV2
clone size: few
CDR3 protein: CASIPGQGYNEQFF
CDR3 DNA: TGTGCCAGCATCCCGGGACAGGGTTACAATGAGCAGTTCTTC

D gene: -
J gene: TRBJ1-3
V gene: TRBV7-8
clone size: many
CDR3 protein: CASSSGFTGNTIYF
CDR3 DNA: TGTGCCAGCAGCTCAGGGTTCACTGGAAACACCATATATTTT

D gene: TRBD2
J gene: TRBJ2-1
V gene: TRBV5-1
clone size: many
CDR3 protein: CASTVAGGGEQFF
CDR3 DNA: TGCGCCAGCACAGTAGCGGGAGGTGGTGAGCAGTTCTTC

D gene: -
J gene: TRBJ1-5
V gene: TRBV6-2/TRBV6-3
clone size: many
CDR3 protein: CASSSEGVQQPQHF
CDR3 DNA: TGTGCCAGCAGTTCGGAAGGGGTTCAACAGCCCCAGCATTTT

D gene: -
J gene: TRBJ1-1
V gene: TRBV11-2
clone size: few
CDR3 protein: CASSPQGTTTEAFF
CDR3 DNA: TGTGCCAGCAGCCCGCAAGGAACGACGACGGAAGCTTTCTTT

D gene: -
J gene: TRBJ2-5
V gene: TRBV12-3/TRBV12-4
clone size: many
CDR3 protein: CASSLGSRDRETQYF
CDR3 DNA: TGTGCCAGCAGTTTAGGGTCCAGGGACCGAGAGACCCAGTACTTC

D gene: -
J gene: TRBJ1-2
V gene: TRBV5-1
clone size: -
CDR3 protein: CASSLGSYGVQWGYTF
CDR3 DNA: TGCGCCAGCAGCTTGGGGTCCTACGGGGTCCAGTGGGGCTACACCTTC

D gene: -
J gene: TRBJ2-5
V gene: TRBV14
clone size: many
CDR3 protein: CASSQDKGRQETQYF
CDR3 DNA: TGTGCCAGCAGCCAAGATAAGGGGAGACAAGAGACCCAGTACTTC

D gene: -
J gene: TRBJ2-1
V gene: TRBV5-3
clone size: -
CDR3 protein: CASSPREQFF
CDR3 DNA: TGTGCCAGCAGTCCCAGGGAGCAGTTCTTC